This TCR beta chain was documented in a study of cytomegalovirus exposure and HLA in healthy donors. Study findings and constraints: Among CMV-associated TCR beta chains, most appeared HLA-restricted in a later analysis.

The PCR was carried out with 60 Vbeta primers and 13 Jbeta primers. Profiling relied on immunoSEQ multiplex PCR, and the TCRdb table lists in-frame clones only, not all of them. The sample contains about 160,000 clones, about 86% of which appear only once. The CDR3 length is 16 residues. Per the germline V gene, CDR1 is LNHDA and CDR2 is SQIVND (reference sequence). Deletions cut 7 bases from V and 3 bases from J, with 19 bases between. On this clone itself: Its specificity is unknown.

The J gene is TRBJ1-5, the V gene TRBV19; D is undetermined. The sequence came from a woman aged 18-29 years in good health and CMV-seronegative. Input material: PBMCs. CDR3 in DNA: TGTGCCAGTACCGACCAACTTGGGCCCTACAATCAGCCCCAGCATTTT. Translation gives CASTDQLGPYNQPQHF.